This TCR beta chain was sequenced during a study of graft-versus-host responses after intestinal transplantation. At the level of the study: Grafts were multivisceral, liver-intestinal, or isolated intestinal. Each recipient received anti-thymocyte globulin induction, then tacrolimus and steroids for approximately three years.

Note on this clone: Antigen: not known.

The V end was cut by 0 bases, the J end by 0 bases, with 11 bases between. Germline CDR1 reads SGHRS; CDR2 reads YFSETQ. The CDR3 has 16 residues. The table came from immunoSEQ multiplex PCR; TCRdb's copy has only in-frame clones and leaves some out. The sample has more than 80,000 clones; about 85% are singletons. General observations from the study: There were GvH clones found in recipient marrow, and some of them appeared first in ileum or blood. Early after transplant, HvG clones declined as circulating GvH clones peaked.

V gene TRBV5-1 combines with J gene TRBJ2-3; perhaps TRBD2 as D (5 bases). Sequences were derived from unstimulated CD4+ T cells sorted from spleen or lymph node cells, sampled before transplant. This TCR was sampled from a human donor who was the organ donor for an intestinal transplant. CDR3 sequence reads: CASSLVPGLSTDTQYF. Written as DNA, the CDR3 is TGCGCCAGCAGCTTGGTCCCGGGATTAAGCACAGATACGCAGTATTTT.